The T cell receptor beta chain under discussion was sequenced for a study of T-cell memory formation after mild COVID-19. This clonotype appeared a few times. V was clipped by 6 bases and J by 5 bases, with 13 bases between them. This CDR3 has 14 amino acids. TCRdb reprocessed the 5' RACE reads with MiXCR, giving one entry per CDR3 protein. Here the sample spans 340,000 or so distinct CDR3 sequences, under 15% being singletons. The chain combines TRBV12-3 or TRBV12-4 with TRBJ1-4, with D hard to call. The sample taken for sequencing was PBMCs or a T cell subset sorted from them (not recorded which). This receptor was obtained from a man between 18 and 35 years old who had mild COVID-19 (a few samples of this study predate the infection). Cell type and time point are not known. The CDR3 coding sequence is TGTGCCAGCAGGCCGGACTATCGGAATGAAAAACTGTTTTTT. This encodes CASRPDYRNEKLFF.